This TCR beta chain emerged from a study of control samples from healthy donors and cancer patients (dated by TCRdb to 2018 to 2021). The CDR3 has 14 amino acids, counting the end cysteine and phenylalanine. Only the CDR3 part of the read is kept: 42 bases, read in frame from the first base. V is pared back by 5 bases and J by 7 bases, with 19 bases lying between the germline termini. The germline V gene encodes CDR1 GTSNPN and CDR2 SVGIG (reference sequence). With regard to this clone: Its antigen is still unknown. Base qualities are missing; no much larger clone stands one base away.

The library was built by means of the immunoSEQ multiplex PCR assay. TCRdb holds this immuneACCESS table with in-frame rearrangements only. Some clones are missing; in checked studies, unresolved V genes explain under half, and the rest has no known cause. In all, the sample holds approximately 150,000 clones, and 80% to 95% of those were seen once. The ten largest make up 0.65% to 0.85% of the sample. The sequence derives from a woman aged 30 to 39 in good health. The chain joins TRBV30 to TRBJ2-3, with the D assignment possibly TRBD1 or TRBD2, given 5 matching bases for each. Input material: blood. The CDR3 amino acid sequence is: CAWWPRLRGNTQYF. DNA sequence: TGTGCCTGGTGGCCGAGACTGAGGGGAAATACGCAGTATTTT. Beyond the CDR3, the reference TRBV30 and TRBJ2-3 genes provide the residues; the full variable domain reads: SQTIHQWPATLVQPVGSPLSLECTVEGTSNPNLYWYRQAAGRGLQLLFYSVGIGQISSEVPQNLSASRPQDRQFILSSKKLLLSDSGFYLCAWWPRLRGNTQYFGPGTRLTVL.